This is a list of T cell receptor beta chains from one sample in a study of beta chain features in type 1 diabetes. The assay was immunoSEQ multiplex PCR, and TCRdb's table has in-frame clones only and misses some. This sample has about 130,000 clones, with about 10% found just once. Input material: central memory CD4+ T cells from blood. The receptors were sampled from a man between 18 and 29 years old in good health. The CDR3 runs from the conserved cysteine through the conserved F or W. A D gene is named only where the DNA matches it firmly. A row's size may be missing; if present it is once, few, many or a size class.

clone_size	d_call	v_call	j_call	cdr3_aa	cdr3_nt
many	.	TRBV5-1	TRBJ1-6	CASSPRTESPLHF	TGCGCCAGCAGCCCTCGGACAGAATCACCCCTCCACTTT
.	.	TRBV11-2	TRBJ2-5	CASSLLRGETQYF	TGTGCCAGCAGCTTATTAAGGGGGGAGACCCAGTACTTC
.	.	TRBV9	TRBJ2-2	CASSAHSGGPNTGELFF	TGTGCCAGCAGCGCTCACTCGGGGGGCCCGAACACCGGGGAGCTGTTTTTT
.	.	TRBV2	TRBJ2-5	CASSGQGHIGETQYF	TGTGCCAGCAGTGGGCAGGGGCACATAGGGGAGACCCAGTACTTC
few	TRBD2	TRBV6-6	TRBJ2-1	CAISDSRGDDEQFF	TGTGCCATCAGTGACTCGCGGGGGGATGATGAGCAGTTCTTC
once	TRBD1	TRBV6-6	TRBJ2-1	CASSQDRGGDNEQFF	TGTGCCAGCAGTCAAGACAGGGGGGGGGACAATGAGCAGTTCTTC
.	.	TRBV1	TRBJ2-3	CTSSQDRFECGGPSTDTQYF	TGCACCAGCAGCCAAGATAGATTTGAGTGCGGAGGACCCAGCACAGATACGCAGTATTTT
few	TRBD1	TRBV7-2	TRBJ2-7	CASSLLQGYEQYF	TGTGCCAGCAGCTTACTACAGGGGTACGAGCAGTACTTC
few	TRBD1	TRBV6-5	TRBJ2-7	CASSLPGQNYEQYF	TGTGCCAGCAGTCTTCCGGGACAGAACTACGAGCAGTACTTC
few	TRBD1	TRBV5-6	TRBJ1-1	CASSWDRVLAEAFF	TGTGCCAGCAGCTGGGACAGGGTCCTTGCTGAAGCTTTCTTT
.	TRBD2	TRBV7-9	TRBJ2-4	CASSSLEQGLAGNIQYF	TGTGCCAGCAGCTCGCTCGAACAGGGACTAGCGGGAAACATTCAGTACTTC
few	TRBD2	TRBV19	TRBJ2-7	CASSGGLAGDYYEQYF	TGTGCCAGTAGTGGGGGACTAGCGGGGGACTACTACGAGCAGTACTTC
few	TRBD2	TRBV5-1	TRBJ2-3	CASSYLAGADTDTQYF	TGCGCCAGCAGTTATCTAGCGGGAGCCGACACAGATACGCAGTATTTT
few	.	TRBV5-1	TRBJ2-5	CASSLLSGQETQYF	TGCGCCAGCAGCTTGCTTTCAGGACAAGAGACCCAGTACTTC
few	TRBD2	TRBV6-5	TRBJ2-1	CASSPLAGANEQFF	TGTGCCAGCAGCCCCCTAGCGGGGGCAAATGAGCAGTTCTTC
few	.	TRBV19	TRBJ2-5	CASSLGPTGLETQYF	TGTGCCAGTAGTTTAGGGCCGACAGGTTTGGAGACCCAGTACTTC
few	TRBD2	TRBV2	TRBJ2-1	CASIEGTSGLNEQFF	TGTGCCAGCATTGAAGGGACTAGCGGGCTAAATGAGCAGTTCTTC
many	TRBD1	TRBV5-1	TRBJ1-4	CASSLGQEGEKLFF	TGCGCCAGCAGCCTGGGACAGGAAGGCGAAAAACTGTTTTTT
.	TRBD1	TRBV6-1	TRBJ1-5	CASRRQGGGNQPQHF	TGTGCCAGCAGGAGACAGGGGGGTGGCAATCAGCCCCAGCATTTT
.	.	TRBV7-9	TRBJ2-4	CASSSHFLAKNIQYF	TGTGCCAGCAGCTCCCACTTCCTAGCCAAAAACATTCAGTACTTC
.	TRBD1	TRBV9	TRBJ2-1	CASSAADRARANEQFF	TGTGCCAGCAGCGCCGCTGACAGGGCCCGAGCCAATGAGCAGTTCTTC
.	.	TRBV9	TRBJ1-6	CASSVEELGNSPLHF	TGTGCCAGCAGCGTAGAAGAATTGGGCAATTCACCCCTCCACTTT
.	.	TRBV11-2	TRBJ2-7	CASSPGIYEQYF	TGTGCCAGCAGCCCCGGGATTTACGAGCAGTACTTC
few	.	TRBV29-1	TRBJ1-3	CSVSQGSGNTIYF	TGCAGCGTATCACAGGGCTCTGGAAACACCATATATTTT
many	.	TRBV29-1	TRBJ2-1	CSVGTYNEQFF	TGCAGCGTTGGGACTTACAATGAGCAGTTCTTC
.	TRBD1	TRBV2	TRBJ2-1	CASSKPGTGNNEQFF	TGTGCCAGCAGTAAACCCGGGACAGGAAACAATGAGCAGTTCTTC
few	.	TRBV6-5	TRBJ1-6	CASSQARTANSPLHF	TGTGCCAGCAGTCAGGCGCGGACAGCCAATTCACCCCTCCACTTT
.	.	TRBV18	TRBJ2-2	CASSPPLFWNTGELFF	TGTGCCAGCTCACCACCGTTATTTTGGAACACCGGGGAGCTGTTTTTT
few	TRBD1	TRBV6-6	TRBJ2-5	CATRTGGGETQYF	TGTGCCACCCGGACAGGTGGGGGCGAGACCCAGTACTTC
.	TRBD2	TRBV6-1	TRBJ2-3	CASSGQSGADTQYF	TGTGCCAGCAGTGGTCAAAGCGGGGCAGATACGCAGTATTTT
.	.	TRBV7-9	TRBJ1-5	CASSLAEGQPQHF	TGTGCCAGCAGCTTAGCGGAGGGGCAGCCCCAGCATTTT
.	TRBD2	TRBV7-2	TRBJ2-1	CASSRTSGDNEQFF	TGTGCCAGCAGCCGTACTAGCGGGGACAATGAGCAGTTCTTC
once	TRBD1	TRBV9	TRBJ1-4	CASSLRTGVSEKLFF	TGTGCCAGCAGCTTACGGACAGGGGTAAGTGAAAAACTGTTTTTT
few	TRBD2	TRBV28	TRBJ2-5	CASSYSFMTSGVETQYF	TGTGCCAGCAGTTACTCCTTCATGACTAGCGGGGTAGAGACCCAGTACTTC
.	TRBD2	TRBV29-1	TRBJ2-2	CSVEGLRGGPGELFF	TGCAGCGTTGAAGGTCTGCGGGGGGGCCCGGGGGAGCTGTTTTTT
once	TRBD1	TRBV5-4	TRBJ1-2	CASSRGQGNDLSGYTF	TGTGCCAGCAGCCGGGGACAGGGGAATGATTTAAGTGGCTACACCTTC
few	.	TRBV4-3	TRBJ1-1	CASSQTRANTEAFF	TGCGCCAGCAGCCAAACGAGGGCGAACACTGAAGCTTTCTTT
.	TRBD2	TRBV14	TRBJ2-3	CASSQRISGSTDTQYF	TGTGCCAGCAGCCAGAGGATTAGCGGGAGCACAGATACGCAGTATTTT
few	.	TRBV28	TRBJ2-5	CASRTPVEETQYF	TGTGCCAGCAGGACTCCAGTAGAAGAGACCCAGTACTTC
few	.	TRBV25-1	TRBJ1-2	CASSESGIYYGYTF	TGTGCCAGCAGTGAATCAGGGATTTACTATGGCTACACCTTC
.	.	TRBV7-8	TRBJ2-2	CASSSPPSGTRLGHGELFF	TGTGCCAGCAGCTCACCCCCTTCCGGAACTAGGCTCGGTCACGGGGAGCTGTTTTTT
many	TRBD1	TRBV30	TRBJ2-6	CAWSRDRGRPGANVLTF	TGTGCCTGGAGCCGGGACAGGGGGCGCCCTGGGGCCAACGTCCTGACTTTC
few	.	TRBV28	TRBJ2-7	CASSSSGRYEQYF	TGTGCCAGCAGTTCCTCAGGGCGGTACGAGCAGTACTTC
.	TRBD1	TRBV6-5	TRBJ1-2	CASSYQTGDRGYTF	TGTGCCAGCAGTTACCAGACAGGGGATCGGGGCTACACCTTC
few	TRBD2	TRBV7-2	TRBJ2-1	CASSFGLRGSSYNEQFF	TGTGCCAGCAGCTTTGGTCTGCGGGGGAGCTCCTACAATGAGCAGTTCTTC
many	TRBD2	TRBV7-8	TRBJ2-1	CASSLWRGSSSYNEQFF	TGTGCCAGCAGCTTGTGGCGGGGGTCCAGCTCCTACAATGAGCAGTTCTTC
few	.	TRBV7-9	TRBJ2-7	CASSPDRTYEQYF	TGTGCCAGCAGCCCGGACAGAACCTACGAGCAGTACTTC
few	TRBD1	TRBV11-2	TRBJ1-4	CASSRSGGLGEKLFF	TGTGCCAGCAGTCGCTCAGGGGGATTGGGCGAAAAACTGTTTTTT
few	.	TRBV28	TRBJ2-6	CASSFRLTSGANVLTF	TGTGCCAGCAGTTTCAGACTGACCTCTGGGGCCAACGTCCTGACTTTC
few	.	TRBV7-9	TRBJ2-3	CASSFMQGGTDTQYF	TGTGCCAGCAGCTTTATGCAGGGTGGCACAGATACGCAGTATTTT
.	.	TRBV5-1	TRBJ1-2	CASSFDTNYGYTF	TGCGCCAGCAGCTTTGACACGAACTATGGCTACACCTTC
few	TRBD2	TRBV30	TRBJ2-3	CAWSGNGGADTQYF	TGTGCCTGGAGTGGTAACGGGGGGGCAGATACGCAGTATTTT
.	.	TRBV27	TRBJ1-6	CASSFYGVRSPLHF	TGTGCCAGCAGTTTTTACGGGGTCAGGTCACCCCTCCACTTT
.	TRBD1	TRBV7-2	TRBJ1-1	CASSFTGDTEAFF	TGTGCCAGCAGCTTTACAGGGGACACTGAAGCTTTCTTT
few	.	TRBV9	TRBJ2-1	CASSRRFGMEAEQFF	TGTGCCAGCAGCCGCCGTTTTGGCATGGAGGCTGAGCAGTTCTTC
many	.	TRBV5-1	TRBJ2-4	CAQRGGDENIQYF	TGCGCCCAAAGGGGCGGGGACGAGAACATTCAGTACTTC
.	.	TRBV9	TRBJ2-1	CASSSPGGGGPLNEQFF	TGTGCCAGCAGCTCCCCAGGAGGGGGGGGGCCTCTCAATGAGCAGTTCTTC
few	.	TRBV7-9	TRBJ2-7	CASSMLGTGIEQYF	TGTGCCAGCAGCATGCTAGGCACCGGAATCGAGCAGTACTTC
.	.	TRBV15	TRBJ2-7	CATSRDQGLRYEQYF	TGTGCCACCAGCAGAGATCAGGGATTACGCTACGAGCAGTACTTC
.	.	TRBV20-1	TRBJ2-5	CSASKSETQYF	TGCAGTGCTAGTAAATCAGAGACCCAGTACTTC